This T cell receptor (beta chain) was found in a study of blood T cell dynamics during melanoma immunotherapy. Study-level results: It remained unknown if the driving T cell clones were melanoma-specific.

Data came from immunoSEQ multiplex PCR; TCRdb stores just in-frame clones and leaves some out. The sample has a few thousand clones, roughly 86% seen once. The length of the CDR3 is 14 residues. Deletions cut 1 base from V and 2 bases from J, with 8 bases between. Germline assignment: CDR1 LNHDA and CDR2 SQIVND (reference sequence). As for this clone: The antigen is undetermined.

Time point reported: week 3, after first cycle of checkpoint inhibitor. Disease control meant complete response, partial response or stable disease at 12 weeks. The TCR comes from a human donor with melanoma. The sample was blood, taken from a patient treated with checkpoint blockade. The chain carries TRBV19 and TRBJ1-1; D is unclear. The CDR3 reads CASSIVRANTEAFF. The DNA of the CDR3 is TGTGCCAGTAGTATAGTACGGGCTAACACTGAAGCTTTCTTT.